Presented here are 10 T cell receptor beta chains from one specimen sequenced in a study of T cell responses to AZD1222 COVID-19 vaccine. Assay used: immunoSEQ multiplex PCR; TCRdb lists only in-frame clones, some missing. Of about 110,000 clones listed, more than 90% are singletons. The sequencing used peripheral blood, collected on day 0 of AZD1222 vaccination. All receptors come from an adult in good health.

This rearrangement joins TRBV3-1 (or the pseudogene TRBV3-2) to TRBJ1-2; 8 nucleotides line up with TRBD1. Losses at the gene ends were 0 bases for V and 4 bases for J; bases not matched to a gene: 7. The germline gives CDR1 LGHDT, CDR2 YNNKEL (reference sequence). CDR3 size: 16 residues. As DNA, the CDR3 is TGTGCCAGCAGCCAAGAGGACCCAGGGGGCGGCTATGGCTACACCTTC. Its protein product is CASSQEDPGGGYGYTF.

J is TRBJ1-1 and V is TRBV6-5; no clear D. The V end was cut by 9 bases, the J end by 0 bases, with 14 bases between. The CDR3 length is 14 residues. The germline CDR1 and CDR2 sequences are MNHEY and SVGAGI. This CDR3 reads CARDSGWVNTEAFF. CDR3 coding DNA: TGTGCCAGGGATTCAGGCTGGGTGAACACTGAAGCTTTCTTT.

The gene calls are TRBV18 and TRBJ1-1; 7 bases fit TRBD1. This CDR3 has 16 residues. The germline V gene has CDR1 KGHSH and CDR2 LQKENI. V dropped 3 bases and J dropped 1; count of bases not matched to a gene: 8. CDR3 bases: TGTGCCAGCTCACCCGAATGGGACAGATCGAACACTGAAGCTTTCTTT. Amino acids: CASSPEWDRSNTEAFF.

The rearrangement links TRBV19 to TRBJ1-2, with a weak D call TRBD1 (5 bases). The germline V gene encodes CDR1 LNHDA and CDR2 SQIVND (reference sequence). There are 15 residues in the CDR3. Trimming took off 3 bases at V and 0 bases at J, with 11 bases between the two ends. The CDR3 DNA is TGTGCCAGTAGTATCCCCCAGGGTTCTAACTATGGCTACACCTTC. It specifies CASSIPQGSNYGYTF.

The genes are TRBV5-1 and TRBJ2-1, with TRBD2 identical over 7 bases. CDR1 and CDR2 (germline): SGHRS, YFSETQ. The CDR3 consists of 15 residues. V trimming: 1 base; J trimming: 4 bases; junction bases outside the gene matches: 5. CDR3 DNA: TGCGCCAGCAGCTTGTCTACGGGAGGATACAATGAGCAGTTCTTC. Its translation is CASSLSTGGYNEQFF.

The rearrangement links TRBV6-5 to TRBJ1-1, with D uncertain. Germline V gene lookup returns CDR1 MNHEY and CDR2 SVGAGI. The CDR3 totals 13 residues. V lost 6 bases and J lost 1, with 9 bases in between. In DNA, the CDR3 is TGTGCCAGCAGCGCAACGTCGAACACTGAAGCTTTCTTT. Translating gives CASSATSNTEAFF.

The chain links TRBV30 to TRBJ1-5, with D perhaps matching TRBD1 (5 bases). Germline V gene lookup returns CDR1 GTSNPN and CDR2 SVGIG (reference sequence). V was trimmed by 2 bases and J by 3 bases, leaving 14 bases between them. The CDR3 is 15 residues long. The CDR3 loop reads CAWSIDRQINQPQHF. CDR3 DNA sequence: TGTGCCTGGAGTATTGACAGACAAATCAATCAGCCCCAGCATTTT. Together with reference TRBV30 and TRBJ1-5, the CDR3 gives the full variable domain: SQTIHQWPATLVQPVGSPLSLECTVEGTSNPNLYWYRQAAGRGLQLLFYSVGIGQISSEVPQNLSASRPQDRQFILSSKKLLLSDSGFYLCAWSIDRQINQPQHFGDGTRLSIL.

The genes are TRBV11-3 and TRBJ1-1; D ambiguous. The CDR3 is made up of 13 amino acids. The V gene lost 7 bases and the J gene lost 1 base, with 10 bases spanning the gap. Per germline, CDR1 SGHNT and CDR2 YENEEA. In nucleotides, the CDR3 is TGTGCCAGCACGCCGGGCTCGAACACTGAAGCTTTCTTT. Encoded protein: CASTPGSNTEAFF.

V is TRBV5-4 and J is TRBJ2-5; 9 positions match TRBD1. CDR1 and CDR2 from the germline V gene are SGHNT and YYREEE (reference sequence). V lost 4 bases, J lost 4 bases, and 8 bases stayed unmatched. This CDR3 spans 15 amino acids. CDR3 nucleotide sequence: TGTGCCAGCAGCCAGGACAGGGGCGTCGGAGAGACCCAGTACTTC. This codes for CASSQDRGVGETQYF.

The table lists this clone with a count of one. The CDR3 sequence: CASSGTGFGYTF. Written as DNA, the CDR3 is TGTGCCAGCAGTGGGACAGGGTTCGGCTACACCTTC. This chain links TRBV25-1 with TRBJ1-2; 8 nucleotides match TRBD1. The CDR3 extends over 12 amino acids. CDR1 is MGHDK, CDR2 SYGVNS, per germline. With 4 bases clipped from V and 8 bases from J, the junction kept 3 bases outside the gene matches.